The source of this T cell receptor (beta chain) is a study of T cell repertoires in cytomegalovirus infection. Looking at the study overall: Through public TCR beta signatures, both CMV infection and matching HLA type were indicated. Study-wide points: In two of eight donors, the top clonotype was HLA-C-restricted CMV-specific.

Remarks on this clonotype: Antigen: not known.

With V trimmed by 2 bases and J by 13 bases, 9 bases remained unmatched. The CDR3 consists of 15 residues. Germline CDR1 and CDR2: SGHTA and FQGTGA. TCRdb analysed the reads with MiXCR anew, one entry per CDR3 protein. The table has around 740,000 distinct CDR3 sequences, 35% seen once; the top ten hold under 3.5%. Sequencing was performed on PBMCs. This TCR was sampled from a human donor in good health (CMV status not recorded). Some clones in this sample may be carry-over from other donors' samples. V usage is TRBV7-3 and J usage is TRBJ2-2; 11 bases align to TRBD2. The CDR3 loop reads CASSLDSGGAAALFF. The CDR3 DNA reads TGTGCCAGCAGCTTAGATAGCGGGGGGGCCGCTGCGCTGTTTTTT.